This T cell receptor (beta chain) was sequenced in a study of cytomegalovirus exposure and HLA in healthy donors. Study results and caveats: A later analysis by the authors found several of the most significant clusters apparently linked to common viral pathogens. A later analysis found that most CMV-associated TCR beta chains appeared HLA-restricted.

The CDR3 has 16 residues. V lost 3 bases to trimming and J lost 7 bases, with 19 bases between them. CDR1 KGHSH and CDR2 LQKENI come from the germline V gene. About this clone itself: Its antigen is as yet unknown.

The PCR contained 60 Vbeta and 13 Jbeta primers. This table comes from immunoSEQ multiplex PCR, and its TCRdb copy is limited to in-frame clones, with some not included. The top ten clones hold around 5.9% of a sample with around 180,000 clones, approximately 80% of them seen once. This chain joins TRBV18 and TRBJ1-5; D is perhaps TRBD1 (6 bases). The sequence derives from a woman aged 30 to 39 in good health and CMV-seropositive. The sample comprised PBMCs. CDR3 in amino acids: CASSPYRVSDNQPQHF. The CDR3 bases are TGTGCCAGCTCACCTTACAGGGTCTCTGATAACCAGCCCCAGCATTTT.